This T cell receptor (beta chain) comes out of a study of beta chain features in type 1 diabetes. Broader study findings: More deletions and fewer insertions at VDJ junctions were found in patients with type 1 diabetes. TCRB CDR3s from Type 1 diabetes patients were moderately but significantly shorter in all four CD4+ subsets. Equally in patients and controls, PCR might preferentially amplify shorter templates.

V was pared by 7 bases and J by 0 bases, with 9 bases of the junction left unmatched. Germline V gene sequence: CDR1 MGHDK, CDR2 SYGVNS. The CDR3 extends over 16 amino acids. In its sample, this clone was seen a few times. What it binds is not known. The whole isolated RNA underwent reverse transcription, so sequencing captured expressed TCRB transcripts. The method was immunoSEQ multiplex PCR; TCRdb's version includes in-frame clones alone and lacks a portion of them. The data show 150,000 or so clones, with around 8.3% seen just once and around 0.5% held by the top ten. The chain couples TRBV25-1 to TRBJ2-5; 9 bases agree with TRBD1. The sample was central memory CD4+ T cells from blood. This receptor was taken from a woman in her late teens or twenties with type 1 diabetes. The CDR3: CASTSGQGGYQETQYF. The CDR3 region has the DNA TGTGCCAGCACCTCGGGACAGGGAGGGTACCAAGAGACCCAGTACTTC. The full variable domain, rest sourced from reference TRBV25-1 and TRBJ2-5, is EADIYQTPRYLVIGTGKKITLECSQTMGHDKMYWYQQDPGMELHLIHYSYGVNSTEKGDLSSESTVSRIRTEHFPLTLESARPSHTSQYLCASTSGQGGYQETQYFGPGTRLLVL.